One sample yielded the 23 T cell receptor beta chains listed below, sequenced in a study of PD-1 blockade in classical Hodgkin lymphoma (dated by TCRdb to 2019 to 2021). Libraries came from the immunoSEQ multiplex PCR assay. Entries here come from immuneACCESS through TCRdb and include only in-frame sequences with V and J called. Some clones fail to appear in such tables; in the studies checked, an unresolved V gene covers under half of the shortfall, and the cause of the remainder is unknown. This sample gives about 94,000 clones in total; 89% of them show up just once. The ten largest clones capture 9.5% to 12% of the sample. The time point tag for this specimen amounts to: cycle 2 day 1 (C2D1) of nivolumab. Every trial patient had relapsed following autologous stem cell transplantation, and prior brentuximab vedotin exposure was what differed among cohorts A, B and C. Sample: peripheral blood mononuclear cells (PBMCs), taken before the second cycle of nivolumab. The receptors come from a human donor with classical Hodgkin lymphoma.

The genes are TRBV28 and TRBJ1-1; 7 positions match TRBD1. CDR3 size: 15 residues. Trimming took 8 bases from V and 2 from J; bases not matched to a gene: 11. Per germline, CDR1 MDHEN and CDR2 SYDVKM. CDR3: CASGPPGQLNTEAFF. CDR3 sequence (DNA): TGTGCCAGCGGACCCCCGGGACAGTTAAACACTGAAGCTTTCTTT. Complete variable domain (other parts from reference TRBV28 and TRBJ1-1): DVKVTQSSRYLVKRTGEKVFLECVQDMDHENMFWYRQDPGLGLRLIYFSYDVKMKEKGDIPEGYSVSREKKERFSLILESASTNQTSMYLCASGPPGQLNTEAFFGQGTRLTVV.

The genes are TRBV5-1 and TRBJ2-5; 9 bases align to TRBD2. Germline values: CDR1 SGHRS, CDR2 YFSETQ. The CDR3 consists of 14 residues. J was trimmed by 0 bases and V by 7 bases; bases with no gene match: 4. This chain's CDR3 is CASRASGNQETQYF. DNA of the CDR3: TGCGCCAGCCGGGCTAGCGGGAACCAAGAGACCCAGTACTTC. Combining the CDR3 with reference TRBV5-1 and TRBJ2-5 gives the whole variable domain KAGVTQTPRYLIKTRGQQVTLSCSPISGHRSVSWYQQTPGQGLQFLFEYFSETQRNKGNFPGRFSGRQFSNSRSEMNVSTLELGDSALYLCASRASGNQETQYFGPGTRLLVL.

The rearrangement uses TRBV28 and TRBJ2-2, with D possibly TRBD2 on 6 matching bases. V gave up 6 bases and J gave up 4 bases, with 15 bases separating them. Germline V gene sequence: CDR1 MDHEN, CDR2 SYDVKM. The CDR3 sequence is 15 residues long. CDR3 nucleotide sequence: TGTGCCAGCAGCCCTCTCGGGACTCTCACCGGGGAGCTGTTTTTT. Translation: CASSPLGTLTGELFF.

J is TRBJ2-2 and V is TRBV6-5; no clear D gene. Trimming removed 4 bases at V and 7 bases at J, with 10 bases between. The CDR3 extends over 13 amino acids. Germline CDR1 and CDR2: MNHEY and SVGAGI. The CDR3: CASSLRPYGELFF. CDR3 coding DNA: TGTGCCAGCAGTTTACGCCCGTACGGGGAGCTGTTTTTT.

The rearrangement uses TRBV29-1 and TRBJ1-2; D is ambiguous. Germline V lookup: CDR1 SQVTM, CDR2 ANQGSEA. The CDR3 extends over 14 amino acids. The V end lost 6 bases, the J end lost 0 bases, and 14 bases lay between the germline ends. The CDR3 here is CSVRLVAPNYGYTF. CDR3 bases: TGCAGCGTACGCCTCGTGGCCCCTAACTATGGCTACACCTTC.

The CDR3 DNA follows: TGTGCCAGCAGCCCCGGATTTGGCTACACCTTC. Amino acid sequence: CASSPGFGYTF. The rearrangement links TRBV6-5 to TRBJ1-2; unclear D gene. The length of the CDR3 is 11 residues. V was trimmed by 6 bases and J by 7 bases, leaving 9 bases between them. Germline V gene data show CDR1 as MNHEY and CDR2 as SVGAGI.

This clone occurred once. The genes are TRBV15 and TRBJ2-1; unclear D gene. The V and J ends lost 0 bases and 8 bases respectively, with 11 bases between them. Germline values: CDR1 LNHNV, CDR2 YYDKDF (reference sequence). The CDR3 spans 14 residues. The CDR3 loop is CATSRDTAIYEQFF. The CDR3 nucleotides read TGTGCCACCAGCAGAGATACAGCTATCTATGAGCAGTTCTTC.

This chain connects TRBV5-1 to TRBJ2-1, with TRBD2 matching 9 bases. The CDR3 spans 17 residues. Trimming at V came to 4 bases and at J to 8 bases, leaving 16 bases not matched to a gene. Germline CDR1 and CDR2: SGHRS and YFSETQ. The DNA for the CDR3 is TGCGCCAGCAGCCCATCGGCTCCGGGACTAGCTTTCGATGAGCAGTTCTTC. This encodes CASSPSAPGLAFDEQFF.

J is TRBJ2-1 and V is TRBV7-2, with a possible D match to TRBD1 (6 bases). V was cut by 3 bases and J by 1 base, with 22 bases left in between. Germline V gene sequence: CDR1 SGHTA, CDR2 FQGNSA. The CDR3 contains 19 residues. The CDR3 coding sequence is TGTGCCAGCAGCTTGGCCCCCCTTACAGGGCGATCGTCCTACAATGAGCAGTTCTTC. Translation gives CASSLAPLTGRSSYNEQFF.

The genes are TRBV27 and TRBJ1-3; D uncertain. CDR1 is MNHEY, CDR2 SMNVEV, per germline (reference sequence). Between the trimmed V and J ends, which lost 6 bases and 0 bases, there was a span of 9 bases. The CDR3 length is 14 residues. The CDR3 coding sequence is TGTGCCAGCAGAGACGGGTACTCTGGAAACACCATATATTTT. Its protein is CASRDGYSGNTIYF.

DNA of the CDR3: TGCGCCAGCAGCCTCACAAGCGCATTCTCCTACAATGAGCAGTTCTTC. Amino acids: CASSLTSAFSYNEQFF. The chain couples TRBV5-1 to TRBJ2-1; D uncertain. The V gene lost 4 bases and the J gene lost 0 bases, with 14 bases spanning the gap. Germline CDR1 reads SGHRS; CDR2 reads YFSETQ. The CDR3 consists of 16 residues.

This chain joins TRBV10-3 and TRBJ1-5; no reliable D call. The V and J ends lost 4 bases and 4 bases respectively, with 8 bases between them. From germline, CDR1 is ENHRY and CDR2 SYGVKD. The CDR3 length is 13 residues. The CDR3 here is CAISVDGNQPQHF. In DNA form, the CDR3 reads TGTGCCATCAGTGTCGACGGTAATCAGCCCCAGCATTTT.

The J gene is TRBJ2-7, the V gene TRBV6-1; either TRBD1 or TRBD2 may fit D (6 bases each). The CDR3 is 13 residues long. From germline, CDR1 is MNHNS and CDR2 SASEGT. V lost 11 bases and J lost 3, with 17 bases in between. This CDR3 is CAGGGGGVYEQYF. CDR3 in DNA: TGTGCCGGAGGGGGAGGAGGCGTCTACGAGCAGTACTTC.

The CDR3 nucleotides are TGCGCCAGCAGCTCCGGGACAAATAATTCACCCCTCCACTTT. This gives the protein CASSSGTNNSPLHF. This chain joins TRBV5-1 and TRBJ1-6, with a tentative D call TRBD1 (6 bases). From germline, CDR1 is SGHRS and CDR2 YFSETQ. The CDR3 extends over 14 amino acids. The germline V and J ends were trimmed by 3 bases and 5 bases, with 9 bases remaining between them.

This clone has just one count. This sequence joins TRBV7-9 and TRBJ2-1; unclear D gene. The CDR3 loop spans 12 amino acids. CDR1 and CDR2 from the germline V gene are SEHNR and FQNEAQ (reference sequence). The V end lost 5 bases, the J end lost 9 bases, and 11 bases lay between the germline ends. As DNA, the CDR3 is TGTGCCAGCAGCGCCTTAGGGTTTGAGCAGTTCTTC. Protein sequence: CASSALGFEQFF.

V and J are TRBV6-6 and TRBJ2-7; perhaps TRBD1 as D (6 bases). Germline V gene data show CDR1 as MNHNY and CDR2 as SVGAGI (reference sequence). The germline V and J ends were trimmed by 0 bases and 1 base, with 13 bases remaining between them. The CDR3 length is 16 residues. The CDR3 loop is CASSYSRDTTSYEQYF. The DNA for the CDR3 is TGTGCCAGCAGTTACTCGAGGGACACCACATCCTACGAGCAGTACTTC.

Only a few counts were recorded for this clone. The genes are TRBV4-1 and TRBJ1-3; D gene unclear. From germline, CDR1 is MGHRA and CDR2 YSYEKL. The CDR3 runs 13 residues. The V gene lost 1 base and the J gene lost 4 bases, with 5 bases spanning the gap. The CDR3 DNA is TGCGCCAGCAGCCAAGTGTCCGGAAACACCATATATTTT. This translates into CASSQVSGNTIYF.

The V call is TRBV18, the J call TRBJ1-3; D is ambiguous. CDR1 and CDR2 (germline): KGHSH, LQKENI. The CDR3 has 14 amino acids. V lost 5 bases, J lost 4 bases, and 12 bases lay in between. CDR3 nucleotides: TGTGCCAGCTCAGGTTTTCCGGGCGGAAACACCATATATTTT. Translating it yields CASSGFPGGNTIYF.

The CDR3 DNA reads as TGCGCCAGCAGCTTACTAGCGGCCTCCCAAGAGACCCAGTACTTC. It translates to CASSLLAASQETQYF. The rearrangement joins TRBV5-1 to TRBJ2-5; 8 bases align to TRBD2. The CDR3 loop spans 15 amino acids. After removal of 2 bases from V and 1 base from J, the junction contained 4 bases not matched to a gene. The V gene's germline CDR1 is SGHRS and CDR2 YFSETQ.

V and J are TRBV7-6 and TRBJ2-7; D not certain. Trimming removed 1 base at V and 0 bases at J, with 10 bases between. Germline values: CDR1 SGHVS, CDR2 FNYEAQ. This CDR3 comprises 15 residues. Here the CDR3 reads CASSLGAGPSYEQYF. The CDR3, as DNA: TGTGCCAGCAGCTTAGGAGCTGGCCCCTCCTACGAGCAGTACTTC.

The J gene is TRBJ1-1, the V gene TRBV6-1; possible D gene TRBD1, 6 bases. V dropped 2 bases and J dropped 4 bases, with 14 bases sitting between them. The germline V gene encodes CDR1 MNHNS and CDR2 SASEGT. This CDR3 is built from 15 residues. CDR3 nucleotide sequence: TGTGCCAGCAGTGAAAATCCGGGGGCGGCCACTGAAGCTTTCTTT. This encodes CASSENPGAATEAFF.

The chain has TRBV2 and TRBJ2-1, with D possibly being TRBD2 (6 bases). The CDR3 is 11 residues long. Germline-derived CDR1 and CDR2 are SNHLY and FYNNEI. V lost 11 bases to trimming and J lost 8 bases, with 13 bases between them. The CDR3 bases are TGTGCCGCCGGGACTTTCGATGAGCAGTTCTTC. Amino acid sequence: CAAGTFDEQFF.

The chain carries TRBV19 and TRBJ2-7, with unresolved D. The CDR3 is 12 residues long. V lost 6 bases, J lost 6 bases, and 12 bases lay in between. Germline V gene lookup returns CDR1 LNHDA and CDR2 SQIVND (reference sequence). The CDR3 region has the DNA TGTGCCAGTAGCGCCCAAGTAAGCGAGCAGTACTTC. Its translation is CASSAQVSEQYF.